The 30 T cell receptor beta chains given below trace back to one sample, sequenced in a study of monozygotic twins with inflammatory bowel disease. TCRdb re-called the 5' RACE reads; one entry per CDR3 protein, DNA not given. This sample's table reports a few hundred thousand distinct CDR3 sequences. The sequenced material came from blood. These receptor sequences come from a human donor with ulcerative colitis or Crohn's disease, or a healthy co-twin of an affected twin (not recorded which).

The genes are TRBV29-1 and TRBJ2-7; TCRdb selects TRBD1, and the lack of DNA leaves this call unchecked. Germline V gene lookup returns CDR1 SQVTM and CDR2 ANQGSEA. This CDR3 region has 14 residues. The CDR3 region is CSVVAGPSSYEQYF.

This chain connects TRBV9 to TRBJ2-3; TCRdb proposes TRBD2, but this gene call is untestable without DNA. CDR1 is SGDLS and CDR2 is YYNGEE in the germline V gene. This CDR3 is built from 16 residues. This chain's CDR3 is CASSATGGPGTDTQYF.

CDR3 sequence reads: CASHRGAAVMNTEAFF. The chain links TRBV5-4 to TRBJ1-1; TCRdb reports TRBD1, a call that lacks DNA to check it against. Germline V gene lookup returns CDR1 SGHNT and CDR2 YYREEE (reference sequence). The CDR3 runs 16 residues.

V usage is TRBV6-6 and J usage is TRBJ2-1; TCRdb's D call, TRBD2, is unchecked because there is no DNA. The CDR3 is 14 residues long. CDR1 is MNHNY, CDR2 SVGAGI, per germline (reference sequence). CDR3 sequence reads: CASRLAGGHNEQFF.

The rearrangement links TRBV7-9 to TRBJ2-7; TCRdb's D call, TRBD1, is unchecked because there is no DNA. Germline V CDR1 and CDR2: SEHNR, FQNEAQ (reference sequence). The CDR3 is 13 residues long. The CDR3 spells CASSLGTGYEQYF.

The gene calls are TRBV24-1 and TRBJ2-1. Per germline, CDR1 KGHDR and CDR2 SFDVKD. The CDR3 has 15 amino acids. The CDR3 protein is CATSDRGRSYNEQFF.

The rearrangement uses TRBV5-1 and TRBJ2-3; TCRdb picks TRBD2, but there is no DNA to check that call. In germline, CDR1 is SGHRS, CDR2 YFSETQ. This CDR3 region has 17 residues. This CDR3 reads CASSLLLGRGPTDTQYF. Supplemented by reference TRBV5-1 and TRBJ2-3, the full variable domain reads KAGVTQTPRYLIKTRGQQVTLSCSPISGHRSVSWYQQTPGQGLQFLFEYFSETQRNKGNFPGRFSGRQFSNSRSEMNVSTLELGDSALYLCASSLLLGRGPTDTQYFGPGTRLTVL.

The rearrangement joins TRBV9 to TRBJ1-3. Germline V CDR1 and CDR2: SGDLS, YYNGEE. The CDR3 extends over 15 amino acids. Here the CDR3 reads CASSVSPVSGNTIYF.

This chain connects TRBV6-1 to TRBJ1-5; TCRdb's assignment of TRBD1 cannot be checked, as there is no DNA. This CDR3 contains 14 residues. Per germline, CDR1 MNHNS and CDR2 SASEGT. Here the CDR3 reads CASRSGVGDKPQHF.

The rearrangement joins TRBV29-1 to TRBJ2-3. The length of the CDR3 is 14 residues. Looked up from germline, CDR1 is SQVTM and CDR2 is ANQGSEA. The CDR3: CSVPSGTSTDTQYF.

The V and J genes are TRBV27 and TRBJ1-4; TCRdb designates TRBD1, a call that cannot be tested without DNA. Looked up from germline, CDR1 is MNHEY and CDR2 is SMNVEV (reference sequence). The CDR3 sequence is 18 residues long. The CDR3 loop reads CAIQQFKALGPTNEKLFF. The entire variable domain, with the rest obtained from reference TRBV27 and TRBJ1-4, is as follows: EAQVTQNPRYLITVTGKKLTVTCSQNMNHEYMSWYRQDPGLGLRQIYYSMNVEVTDKGDVPEGYKVSRKEKRNFPLILESPSPNQTSLYFCAIQQFKALGPTNEKLFFGSGTQLSVL.

V and J are TRBV12-3 or TRBV12-4 and TRBJ1-3. This CDR3 is built from 17 residues. CDR3 sequence reads: CASSPMLTLSSGNTIYF.

This chain connects TRBV12-3 or TRBV12-4 to TRBJ2-3; TCRdb calls TRBD1, which cannot be checked without DNA. The CDR3 totals 14 residues. CDR3 loop: CASSHGGGIDTQYF.

This chain uses TRBV20-1 with TRBJ1-2. From germline, CDR1 is DFQATT and CDR2 SNEGSKA (reference sequence). This CDR3 contains 13 residues. The CDR3 is CSASPTANYGYTF.

This rearrangement joins TRBV12-3 or TRBV12-4 to TRBJ1-2. This CDR3 has 13 amino acids. The CDR3 sequence is CASRSEGSYGYTF.

The chain uses TRBV29-1 and TRBJ1-1. Germline V gives CDR1 SQVTM, CDR2 ANQGSEA. The CDR3 covers 14 residues. Here the CDR3 reads CSVPLGQGNTEAFF.

The chain joins TRBV4-1 to TRBJ2-1. Germline V gene sequence: CDR1 MGHRA, CDR2 YSYEKL. This CDR3 has 15 residues. CDR3: CASSQAQTWNNEQFF.

V usage is TRBV6-1 and J usage is TRBJ2-5; the D gene TCRdb calls, TRBD2, cannot be checked with no DNA. The germline gives CDR1 MNHNS, CDR2 SASEGT. The CDR3 sequence is 14 residues long. CDR3 sequence: CASRKRTVEETQYF.

This sequence joins TRBV2 and TRBJ1-6; the TCRdb call, TRBD1, lacks DNA for checking. The CDR3 covers 13 residues. The germline V gene encodes CDR1 SNHLY and CDR2 FYNNEI. The CDR3 loop is CASVRDYNSPLHF.

The chain joins TRBV4-1 to TRBJ2-1; the D gene TCRdb calls, TRBD1, cannot be checked with no DNA. The CDR3 consists of 13 residues. Germline V gene sequence: CDR1 MGHRA, CDR2 YSYEKL. The CDR3 sequence is CASRGVKYNEQFF.

The rearrangement uses TRBV11-1 and TRBJ1-6; TCRdb calls TRBD1, which cannot be checked without DNA. CDR1 is SGHAT and CDR2 is FQDESV in the germline V gene (reference sequence). The CDR3 is 14 amino acids. CDR3: CASRLRDRGSPLHF.

The J gene is TRBJ2-2, the V gene TRBV27; with no DNA, the TCRdb D assignment of TRBD1 cannot be verified. The germline gives CDR1 MNHEY, CDR2 SMNVEV (reference sequence). The CDR3 contains 14 residues. This CDR3 is CASSLLGGPRELFF.

V usage is TRBV5-1 and J usage is TRBJ1-2. The CDR3 spans 15 residues. Germline lookup yields CDR1 SGHRS and CDR2 YFSETQ. CDR3 residues: CASSGVTDANYGYTF.

The chain employs TRBV7-2 and TRBJ2-7; TCRdb's D call, TRBD1, is unchecked because there is no DNA. The CDR3 consists of 15 residues. Looked up from germline, CDR1 is SGHTA and CDR2 is FQGNSA. CDR3 region: CASSPNQGVPNEQYF.

The V gene is TRBV12-3 or TRBV12-4, the J gene TRBJ2-2; TCRdb returns TRBD1, unconfirmable since there is no DNA. The length of the CDR3 is 15 residues. The CDR3 reads CASSFRGHNTGELFF.

The chain carries TRBV4-1 and TRBJ2-7; the TCRdb call, TRBD1, lacks DNA for checking. CDR1 and CDR2 (germline): MGHRA, YSYEKL. There are 14 residues in the CDR3. The CDR3 sequence: CASSRDRVSHEQYF.

J is TRBJ1-2 and V is TRBV20-1; there is no DNA to check the TCRdb D call of TRBD1. This CDR3 spans 14 amino acids. The germline CDR1 and CDR2 sequences are DFQATT and SNEGSKA (reference sequence). The CDR3: CSAPPDSFTGGYTF.

J is TRBJ1-1 and V is TRBV7-2. This CDR3 contains 11 residues. In germline, CDR1 is SGHTA, CDR2 FQGNSA. The CDR3 protein is CASSLASPAFF.

The chain links TRBV5-1 to TRBJ2-6; with no DNA, the TCRdb D assignment of TRBD1 cannot be verified. Germline values: CDR1 SGHRS, CDR2 YFSETQ. The CDR3 runs to 16 residues. CDR3: CASSLRGGAGANVLTF.

The chain employs TRBV5-6 and TRBJ1-1. Germline loops: CDR1 SGHDT, CDR2 YYEEEE. The CDR3 spans 14 residues. CDR3 in amino acids: CASSPLGANTEAFF.